This T cell receptor beta chain is drawn from a study of T cells after yellow fever vaccination. Study details: The SMART-Seq v4 Ultra Low Input method served to prepare the low-cell-number fractions.

This clonotype has ten or more counts. Its antigen is unknown. TCRdb re-called the 5' RACE reads through MiXCR, storing one row per CDR3 protein. The sample yields approximately 610,000 distinct CDR3 sequences, 17% seen once. The CDR3 covers 17 residues. CDR1 and CDR2 (germline): LGHDT, YNNKEL (reference sequence). V was trimmed by 4 bases and J by 2 bases, leaving 19 bases between them. Overall study results and limits: Across the CD4 and CD8 compartments, a small share of clonotypes was present in both. On re-exposure, the response was weaker but peaked faster, at day 5 versus 15. Subsequent booster samples again held most clones from primary vaccination (around 96% CD4, roughly 90% CD8).

The material sequenced was PBMCs, taken about 5 days after the first yellow fever vaccination. The TCR originated in a man younger than 30 who received the YFV17D yellow fever vaccine. The V call is TRBV3-1, the J call TRBJ2-3; weak D call: TRBD1 (6 bases). As DNA, the CDR3 is TGTGCCAGCAGCCGACCGTCCGACAGGCCGTACACAGATACGCAGTATTTT. Encoded protein: CASSRPSDRPYTDTQYF.